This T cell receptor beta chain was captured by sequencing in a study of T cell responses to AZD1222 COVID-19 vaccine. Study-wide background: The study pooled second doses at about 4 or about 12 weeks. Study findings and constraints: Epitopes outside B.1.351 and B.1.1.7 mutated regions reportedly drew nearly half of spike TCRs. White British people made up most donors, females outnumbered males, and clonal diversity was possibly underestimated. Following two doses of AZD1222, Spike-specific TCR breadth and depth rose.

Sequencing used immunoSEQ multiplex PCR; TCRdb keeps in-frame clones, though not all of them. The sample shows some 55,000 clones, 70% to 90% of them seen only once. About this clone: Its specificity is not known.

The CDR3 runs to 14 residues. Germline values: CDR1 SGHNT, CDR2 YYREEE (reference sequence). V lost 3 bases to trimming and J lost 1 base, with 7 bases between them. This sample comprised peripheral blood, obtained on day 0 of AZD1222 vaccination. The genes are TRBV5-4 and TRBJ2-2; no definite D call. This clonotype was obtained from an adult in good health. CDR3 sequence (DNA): TGTGCCAGCAGCTCCAACTTGAACACCGGGGAGCTGTTTTTT. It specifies CASSSNLNTGELFF. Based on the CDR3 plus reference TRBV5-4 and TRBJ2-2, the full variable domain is ETGVTQSPTHLIKTRGQQVTLRCSSQSGHNTVSWYQQALGQGPQFIFQYYREEENGRGNFPPRFSGLQFPNYSSELNVNALELDDSALYLCASSSNLNTGELFFGEGSRLTVL.